The subject of this entry is one T cell receptor (beta chain). Its antigen specificity is not known. Base qualities are missing; no much larger clone stands one base away. The data derive from a study of CD8+ T cells in alopecia areata (dated by TCRdb to about 2018). Concerning the study at large: Treated patients were enrolled in an open-label pilot trial of oral tofacitinib at 5 to 10 mg twice daily for moderate-to-severe alopecia areata. Tofacitinib was given for 6 to 18 months, followed by 6 months of follow-up off drug to assess delayed response and recurrence. For the treated patients, the SALT score, which quantifies what percentage of scalp surface area is affected, served as the measure of disease severity. To study T cell clonal expansion in alopecia areata, the researchers applied high-throughput TCRbeta sequencing to both the C3H/HeJ mouse model and human patients. Scalp tissue and sorted CD4+ and CD8+ peripheral blood T cells from patchy and totalis/universalis alopecia areata patients and from healthy controls were covered by human TCRbeta sequencing. Patients on tofacitinib were biopsied at baseline and after 4 and 24 weeks of treatment, and several of the patients also had a later scalp biopsy. Scalp clonality was compared across normal scalp (n=4), patchy alopecia areata scalp (n=8), and alopecia totalis/universalis scalp (n=8). RNA came from the PAXgene miRNA kit for fixed scalp, the miRNeasy kit for PBMCs, and the RNeasy kit for mouse skin. immunoSEQ multiplex PCR using 35 Vbeta forward primers and 13 Jbeta reverse primers was used to amplify TCRbeta CDR3 regions.

Looking up the germline V gene yields CDR1 MGHDK and CDR2 SYGVNS. Relative to germline, V is missing 4 bases and J is missing 3 bases, with 3 bases of the junction outside any gene match. The CDR3 numbers 15 residues from cysteine through phenylalanine. The entry retains the CDR3 DNA only, 45 bases that are in frame from base 1. What the study reported, not specific to this receptor: Shared TCR sequences between patients were less evident than in mice, which may be partly attributable to HLA diversity in the patient population. Many expanded lesional clones persisted in scalp and blood during tofacitinib treatment, which may partly explain relapse after stopping treatment. Compared with normal scalp, lesional scalp, particularly in alopecia totalis/universalis, had higher clonality and more expanded CD8+ clones, which suggests antigenic drive. Because the treated cohort was small and had only one nonresponder, larger studies are needed to examine links between baseline CD8+ expansion and response. Tofacitinib significantly lowered scalp clonality and the number of expanded CD8+ clones among the top 100 scalp clones. Scalp TCR repertoire analysis is complicated because resident alphabeta T cells in normal human skin are also sequenced, whereas mouse skin is dominated by gammadelta T cells.

This specimen's time point label, per the study, means: less than 25 weeks on oral tofacitinib. This specimen's treatment or condition label, interpreted: oral pan-JAK inhibitor, 5-10 mg twice daily. From alopecia areata patients, peripheral blood was collected along with lesional scalp punch biopsies. After PBMCs were isolated by density centrifugation and stained for CD3, CD4 and CD8, a FACSAria was used to sort CD4+ and CD8+ T cells. The protocol used for the library was the immunoSEQ multiplex PCR assay. For TCR sequencing, RNA was extracted from every sample and reverse transcribed into cDNA to serve as template. First-strand cDNA was synthesized with SuperScript III using a 2:1 mix of oligo-dT and random hexamers. A synthetic immune receptor repertoire was used to assess amplification bias, and residual bias was removed computationally. Under the source paper's analysis protocol: Raw reads were preprocessed to remove errors, and CDR3 was defined according to IMGT conventions as the region from the conserved cysteine to phenylalanine. To get clonality, Shannon entropy was normalized by log2 of the number of productive unique TCRs and the result was subtracted from 1. CD4 or CD8 identity of scalp clones was inferred by cross-referencing scalp TCRbeta sequences with sorted blood CD4 and CD8 repertoires. Sourced from immuneACCESS, this table was stored by TCRdb with only in-frame sequences that have V and J called. A share of the clones is absent; for the studies checked, an unresolved V gene accounts for under half, and the remainder has no known explanation. D and trimming were read from the DNA, whereas the V and J calls and clone size are those reported in that table. This sample holds approximately 160,000 clones; around three fifths were observed only once. The biggest ten clones account for approximately 15% of the sample.

The source of this sequence is a human donor with alopecia areata. The source material was CD4+ T cells sorted from blood, sampled at week 24, from a patient treated with tofacitinib. The V and J genes are TRBV25-1 and TRBJ2-3, and 11 bases in between align with TRBD2. The sequenced DNA is TGTGCCAGCAGTGTACTAGCGGGGGAAACAGATACGCAGTATTTT. This is translated as CASSVLAGETDTQYF.